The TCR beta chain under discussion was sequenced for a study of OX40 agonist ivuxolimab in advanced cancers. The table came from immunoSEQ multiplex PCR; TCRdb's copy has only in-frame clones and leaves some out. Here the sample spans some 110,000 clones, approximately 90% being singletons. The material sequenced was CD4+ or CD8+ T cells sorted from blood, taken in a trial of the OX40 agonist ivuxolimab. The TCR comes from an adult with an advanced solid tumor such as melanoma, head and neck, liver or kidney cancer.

DNA for the CDR3: TGTGCCAGCAGTATGGGAATGAGCAATCAGCCCCAGCATTTT. As protein: CASSMGMSNQPQHF. The chain uses TRBV28 and TRBJ1-5, with D unclear. Trimming shortened V by 5 bases and J by 1 base, and 9 bases separated the two germline ends. The CDR3 contains 14 residues. Germline loops: CDR1 MDHEN, CDR2 SYDVKM.